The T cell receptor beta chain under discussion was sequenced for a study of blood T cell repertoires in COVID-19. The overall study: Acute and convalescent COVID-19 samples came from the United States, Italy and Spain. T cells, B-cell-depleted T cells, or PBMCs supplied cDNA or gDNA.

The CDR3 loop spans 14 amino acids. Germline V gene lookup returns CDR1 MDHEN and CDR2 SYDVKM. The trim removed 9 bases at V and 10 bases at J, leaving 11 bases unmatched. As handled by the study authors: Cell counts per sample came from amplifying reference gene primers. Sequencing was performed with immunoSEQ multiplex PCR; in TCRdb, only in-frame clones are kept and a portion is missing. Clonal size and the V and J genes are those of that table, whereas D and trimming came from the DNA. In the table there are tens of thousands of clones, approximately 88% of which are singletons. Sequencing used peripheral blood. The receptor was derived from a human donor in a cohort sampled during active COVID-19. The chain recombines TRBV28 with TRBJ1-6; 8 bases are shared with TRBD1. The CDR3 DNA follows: TGTGCCAGTTCAGGACAGGGCGGGCGCTCACCCCTCCACTTT. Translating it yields CASSGQGGRSPLHF.